This T cell receptor beta chain was captured by sequencing in a study of pediatric ulcerative colitis. Details on this clone: The junction differs from germline at one of its ends, possibly a read error.

Method: immunoSEQ multiplex PCR; TCRdb's copy keeps in-frame clones and lacks some. The sample includes about 64,000 clones, about 86% of them seen just once. This CDR3 has 13 amino acids. Germline assignment: CDR1 SSHAT and CDR2 FNYEAQ (reference sequence). The chain couples TRBV7-7 to TRBJ1-1; D not resolved. This clonotype originated in a boy aged 5 to 17 with severe ulcerative colitis. The sequenced material came from blood. Written as DNA, the CDR3 is TGTGCTAGCAGCTTAAGCCGGAACACTGAAGCTTTCTTT. Its translation: CASSLSRNTEAFF.